This TCR delta chain was found in a study of delta chains in infants with herpesvirus infections. Looking at the study overall: The search targeted a public fetal Vdelta1/Vgamma8 clonotype after postnatal CMV infection.

PBMC RNA was reverse transcribed using gamma-chain- and delta-chain-specific primers. TCRdb fed the RT-PCR reads into CATT to redo clone calling. The sample includes fewer than 600 delta-chain clones, over 55% of them seen just once. Comment on this clone: A far larger clone lies a single base away; this is likely a read error.

CDR1 is TSWWSYY, CDR2 QGS, per germline. After removal of 5 bases from V and 3 bases from J, the junction contained 17 bases not matched to a gene. The CDR3 extends over 19 amino acids. The rearrangement links TRDV1 to TRDJ1; TRDD3 matches 11 bases. This receptor was taken from a human donor who was a Ugandan infant, either HIV-exposed or HIV-unexposed (not recorded which). The sample here was peripheral blood, taken at time point 4 of longitudinal follow-up. The CDR3 nucleotides are TGTGCTCTTGGGTGGGCTTCTCACGCTTGGGGGATACGGCCCGATAAACTCATCTTT. Residues: CALGWASHAWGIRPDKLIF.